The 32 T cell receptor beta chains below all came from one sample that was sequenced in a study of T cell changes during pregnancy in multiple sclerosis. Here immunoSEQ multiplex PCR was the method, and the copy in TCRdb shows in-frame clones only, minus some. The table includes around 88,000 clones, about 91% detected once. Sequenced material: peripheral blood, taken after pregnancy. These receptors were obtained from a female donor in good health, enrolled as a control in a pregnancy study.

The chain uses TRBV5-6 and TRBJ2-7; TRBD2 aligns across 11 bases. Trimming cost V 4 bases and J 5 bases; bases outside gene matches: 8. The CDR3 runs to 15 residues. Per the germline V gene, CDR1 is SGHDT and CDR2 is YYEEEE. Here the CDR3 reads CASSRETSGIDEQYF. CDR3 DNA: TGTGCCAGCAGCCGGGAGACTAGCGGGATTGACGAGCAGTACTTC.

CDR3 bases: TGTGCCAGCAGCCCCGTGGCGGGTTGGGTCTATGGCTACACCTTC. It codes for CASSPVAGWVYGYTF. The chain employs TRBV7-2 and TRBJ1-2; D is ambiguous. Germline loops: CDR1 SGHTA, CDR2 FQGNSA. V lost 5 bases, J lost 4 bases, and 17 bases lay in between. The CDR3 runs 15 residues.

This clone is a singleton in its sample. This chain uses TRBV29-1 with TRBJ2-5; no clear D gene. There are 12 residues in the CDR3. The germline CDR1 and CDR2 sequences are SQVTM and ANQGSEA. V was clipped by 7 bases and J by 5 bases, with 14 bases between them. The CDR3 loop reads CSAFVYVETQYF. The CDR3 nucleotides are TGCAGCGCCTTCGTATATGTTGAGACCCAGTACTTC.

The chain joins TRBV19 to TRBJ2-4; 8 nucleotides line up with TRBD1. Trimming took 2 bases from V and 8 from J; bases not matched to a gene: 5. Germline V gene lookup returns CDR1 LNHDA and CDR2 SQIVND (reference sequence). This CDR3 has 14 amino acids. The CDR3 DNA reads TGTGCCAGTAGTATACAGGGGGCTGATGACATTCAGTACTTC. It specifies CASSIQGADDIQYF.

The chain has TRBV13 and TRBJ2-5; 9 bases align to TRBD2. The CDR3 length is 17 residues. J was trimmed by 5 bases and V by 2 bases; bases with no gene match: 12. From germline, CDR1 is PRHDT and CDR2 FYEKMQ (reference sequence). CDR3 sequence (DNA): TGTGCCAGCAGCTTATGGCCTAGCGGGGCCAAGAGGGAGACCCAGTACTTC. As protein: CASSLWPSGAKRETQYF.

The chain couples TRBV15 to TRBJ2-7; tentatively, D is TRBD1 (5 bases). This CDR3 has 16 residues. The V end was cut by 0 bases, the J end by 3 bases, with 15 bases between. The germline gives CDR1 LNHNV, CDR2 YYDKDF (reference sequence). The CDR3 bases are TGTGCCACCAGCAGAGATGACGCCTATGACAGCTACGAGCAGTACTTC. Amino acid sequence: CATSRDDAYDSYEQYF.

The chain employs TRBV7-2 and TRBJ2-1; D is perhaps TRBD1 (5 bases). The ends were cut back, 3 bases at V and 0 bases at J, with 6 bases in the middle. This CDR3 contains 14 residues. Germline V gene lookup returns CDR1 SGHTA and CDR2 FQGNSA. CDR3 sequence (DNA): TGTGCCAGCAGCTTTGACAGCTCCTACAATGAGCAGTTCTTC. It translates to CASSFDSSYNEQFF.

The chain carries TRBV13 and TRBJ2-1; D may be TRBD1 (5 bases). V dropped 0 bases and J dropped 5 bases, with 17 bases sitting between them. CDR3 length: 17 amino acids. The germline V gene has CDR1 PRHDT and CDR2 FYEKMQ (reference sequence). The CDR3 reads CASSLGLRQINHNEQFF. The CDR3, as DNA: TGTGCCAGCAGCTTAGGCCTTCGACAGATCAACCACAATGAGCAGTTCTTC.

This sequence joins TRBV28 and TRBJ2-7; TRBD2 matches 8 bases. This CDR3 comprises 19 residues. Germline CDR1 MDHEN, CDR2 SYDVKM. With 5 bases clipped from V and 4 bases from J, the junction kept 22 bases outside the gene matches. CDR3 sequence: CASSPPSVRTSSRGYEQYF. The CDR3 DNA reads as TGTGCCAGCAGTCCGCCCTCAGTACGGACTAGCTCCCGGGGTTACGAGCAGTACTTC.

This chain connects TRBV5-1 to TRBJ1-4, with D hard to call. Trimming shortened V by 0 bases and J by 3 bases, and 3 bases separated the two germline ends. CDR1 is SGHRS, CDR2 YFSETQ, per germline. This CDR3 contains 13 residues. The chain's CDR3 is CASSLVSNEKLFF. CDR3 nucleotide sequence: TGCGCCAGCAGCTTGGTCTCTAATGAAAAACTGTTTTTT.

The chain employs TRBV5-1 and TRBJ2-5; 8 bases match TRBD2. The CDR3 is made up of 16 amino acids. The V and J ends lost 7 bases and 4 bases, in that order; junction bases with no gene match: 15. CDR1 SGHRS and CDR2 YFSETQ come from the germline V gene. In DNA form, the CDR3 reads TGCGCCAGCGACTGGACCTTAGCGGGATTAAGAGAGACCCAGTACTTC. Its protein is CASDWTLAGLRETQYF. Looking up the rest from reference TRBV5-1 and TRBJ2-5 gives the full variable domain: KAGVTQTPRYLIKTRGQQVTLSCSPISGHRSVSWYQQTPGQGLQFLFEYFSETQRNKGNFPGRFSGRQFSNSRSEMNVSTLELGDSALYLCASDWTLAGLRETQYFGPGTRLLVL.

The chain has TRBV11-3 and TRBJ2-7; no reliable D call. The V end was cut by 3 bases, the J end by 2 bases, with 8 bases between. Germline loops: CDR1 SGHNT, CDR2 YENEEA. CDR3 size: 13 residues. The CDR3 region has the DNA TGTGCCAGCAGCTTGGGCCCCACCTACGAGCAGTACTTC. Encoded protein: CASSLGPTYEQYF.

This clone came up once. V usage is TRBV5-1 and J usage is TRBJ2-3; D gene unclear. The V gene lost 2 bases and the J gene lost 1 base, with 11 bases spanning the gap. The CDR3 is made up of 15 amino acids. Looked up from germline, CDR1 is SGHRS and CDR2 is YFSETQ. In nucleotides, the CDR3 is TGCGCCAGCAGCTTAAACATTCACCGCACAGATACGCAGTATTTT. Protein: CASSLNIHRTDTQYF.

The chain employs TRBV30 and TRBJ2-7, with 10 bases that match TRBD2. The CDR3 runs 14 residues. Germline V gene data show CDR1 as GTSNPN and CDR2 as SVGIG (reference sequence). With 6 bases clipped from V and 0 bases from J, the junction kept 5 bases outside the gene matches. The DNA for the CDR3 is TGTGCCTGCCTACTAGCGGGGAGCTCCTACGAGCAGTACTTC. It specifies CACLLAGSSYEQYF.

V is TRBV7-2 and J is TRBJ2-5; 15 bases map to TRBD2. The CDR3 is 18 residues long. Germline trimming cut 4 bases from V and 1 base from J; bases unmatched to any gene: 7. The germline V gene has CDR1 SGHTA and CDR2 FQGNSA. The CDR3, as DNA: TGTGCCAGCAGCTCCGGGGGGACTAGCGGGAGGCCCCAAGAGACCCAGTACTTC. Protein sequence: CASSSGGTSGRPQETQYF.

The chain recombines TRBV6-5 with TRBJ2-7; tentatively, D is TRBD1 (6 bases). In germline, CDR1 is MNHEY, CDR2 SVGAGI. Trimming removed 6 bases from V and 5 bases from J, with 20 bases in between. The length of the CDR3 is 15 residues. The CDR3 here is CASSSGTLLGNEQYF. The CDR3 region has the DNA TGTGCCAGCAGCTCCGGGACACTCCTAGGGAACGAGCAGTACTTC.

The chain carries TRBV7-9 and TRBJ2-5; D may be TRBD2 (7 bases). Germline CDR1 is SEHNR and CDR2 is FQNEAQ (reference sequence). Trimming left V 4 bases short and J 3 bases short, with 21 bases between. The CDR3 runs 17 residues. Here the CDR3 DNA reads TGTGCCAGCAGCTCAGGTCAGGGGAGGGACGGGAAAGAGACCCAGTACTTC. This encodes CASSSGQGRDGKETQYF.

The rearrangement uses TRBV7-9 and TRBJ1-4; TRBD1 is a possible D gene (5 bases). V was trimmed by 2 bases and J by 5 bases, leaving 18 bases between them. Germline-derived CDR1 and CDR2 are SEHNR and FQNEAQ (reference sequence). The CDR3 is made up of 17 amino acids. The CDR3 DNA reads TGTGCCAGCAGCTTACCCCTAGGGGAGGGTGACAATGAAAAACTGTTTTTT. It yields the protein CASSLPLGEGDNEKLFF.

The chain is built from TRBV14 and TRBJ2-2, with D perhaps TRBD1 (5 bases). V shed 4 bases and J shed 0 bases, with 12 bases lying between them. CDR1 is SGHDN, CDR2 FVKESK, per germline. The CDR3 consists of 16 residues. The CDR3 reads CASSPLQETNTGELFF. The DNA for the CDR3 is TGTGCCAGCAGCCCATTACAGGAGACGAACACCGGGGAGCTGTTTTTT.

The chain employs TRBV28 and TRBJ1-5, with D uncertain. This CDR3 has 14 amino acids. V lost 8 bases and J 4 bases, leaving 15 bases between the germline ends. Germline values: CDR1 MDHEN, CDR2 SYDVKM. The CDR3 DNA reads as TGTGCCAGCGTGCCATTGAGTCCGAATCAGCCCCAGCATTTT. It specifies CASVPLSPNQPQHF.

V gene TRBV6-5 combines with J gene TRBJ1-1; TRBD1 aligns across 8 bases. This CDR3 region has 15 residues. Looked up from germline, CDR1 is MNHEY and CDR2 is SVGAGI. V lost 6 bases, J lost 3 bases, and 9 bases stayed unmatched. The CDR3 DNA reads as TGTGCCAGCAGGCAGGGGGCCCATACGGACACTGAAGCTTTCTTT. The encoded protein is CASRQGAHTDTEAFF.

The chain combines TRBV19 with TRBJ1-1, with 8 nucleotides matching TRBD1. CDR3 length: 13 amino acids. V gave up 6 bases and J gave up 6 bases; unmatched junction bases: 6. Germline V CDR1 and CDR2: LNHDA, SQIVND (reference sequence). CDR3 residues: CASSLTGGSEAFF. CDR3 nucleotide sequence: TGTGCCAGTAGCCTTACAGGGGGATCTGAAGCTTTCTTT.

J is TRBJ1-5 and V is TRBV29-1; a weak D match, TRBD1 (5 bases). The ends were cut back, 4 bases at V and 4 bases at J, with 14 bases in the middle. From germline, CDR1 is SQVTM and CDR2 ANQGSEA. This CDR3 region has 14 residues. DNA for the CDR3: TGCAGCGTTGGAGGAGGGGCGGGGAATCAGCCCCAGCATTTT. Protein: CSVGGGAGNQPQHF.

The chain recombines TRBV9 with TRBJ1-2; TRBD1 might be the D (6 bases). Germline assignment: CDR1 SGDLS and CDR2 YYNGEE. The V and J ends lost 7 bases and 0 bases respectively, with 10 bases between them. This CDR3 contains 13 residues. Written as DNA, the CDR3 is TGTGCCAGCGTCAGGGGCGCTAACTATGGCTACACCTTC. Its translation is CASVRGANYGYTF.

The chain combines TRBV9 with TRBJ2-4; TRBD1 agrees at 10 bases. The CDR3 runs to 14 residues. The V segment lost 3 bases and the J segment 6 bases; nucleotides outside the gene matches: 3. CDR1 and CDR2 from the germline V gene are SGDLS and YYNGEE. CDR3 DNA sequence: TGTGCCAGCAGCGCACGGACAGGGGGAAACATTCAGTACTTC. Protein sequence: CASSARTGGNIQYF. The whole variable domain, remainder taken from reference TRBV9 and TRBJ2-4, is DSGVTQTPKHLITATGQRVTLRCSPRSGDLSVYWYQQSLDQGLQFLIQYYNGEERAKGNILERFSAQQFPDLHSELNLSSLELGDSALYFCASSARTGGNIQYFGAGTRLSVL.

The chain carries TRBV30 and TRBJ1-4; 7 nucleotides line up with TRBD1. CDR3 length: 14 amino acids. With 5 bases clipped from V and 7 bases from J, the junction kept 10 bases outside the gene matches. Germline CDR1 and CDR2: GTSNPN and SVGIG (reference sequence). In DNA form, the CDR3 reads TGTGCCTGGGGCGTGGGGTCAGGGGGTGAAAAACTGTTTTTT. Protein sequence: CAWGVGSGGEKLFF.

This clone was seen once. V gene TRBV11-2 combines with J gene TRBJ1-3; perhaps TRBD1 as D (6 bases). CDR1 is SGHAT, CDR2 FQNNGV, per germline. CDR3 length: 14 amino acids. With 11 bases removed from V and 2 bases from J, the gap between germline ends came to 16 bases. This CDR3 is CASRGRHTGNTIYF. The CDR3 DNA sequence: TGTGCCTCCAGGGGACGACATACTGGAAACACCATATATTTT.

This chain uses TRBV7-6 with TRBJ2-1; 9 nucleotides match TRBD2. Trimming removed 5 bases from V and 2 bases from J; junction bases left unmatched: 7. Per germline, CDR1 SGHVS and CDR2 FNYEAQ. The CDR3 has 16 amino acids. The CDR3 DNA sequence: TGTGCCAGCAGCCGCACCGCGGGGGGGACCTACAATGAGCAGTTCTTC. This encodes CASSRTAGGTYNEQFF.

This chain links TRBV28 with TRBJ1-1; D gene unclear. Germline loops: CDR1 MDHEN, CDR2 SYDVKM. The length of the CDR3 is 12 residues. V was trimmed by 3 bases and J by 7 bases, leaving 9 bases between them. The CDR3 DNA reads TGTGCCAGCAGTTTCCTCCGGGATGAAGCTTTCTTT. This translates into CASSFLRDEAFF.

The chain combines TRBV6-1 with TRBJ2-7, with D uncertain. Trimming left V 5 bases short and J 1 base short, with 15 bases between. The CDR3 spans 15 residues. Germline-derived CDR1 and CDR2 are MNHNS and SASEGT. The CDR3 sequence is CASSPHSPGSYEQYF. Here the CDR3 DNA reads TGTGCCAGCAGTCCTCACAGTCCTGGTTCCTACGAGCAGTACTTC.

The chain recombines TRBV2 with TRBJ2-3, with D possibly TRBD2 on 6 matching bases. The CDR3 runs 12 residues. The germline CDR1 and CDR2 sequences are SNHLY and FYNNEI. V shed 8 bases and J shed 8 bases, with 14 bases lying between them. The CDR3 DNA is TGTGCCAGCTACAGGTTGGGGGGTACGCAGTATTTT. Its protein is CASYRLGGTQYF.

A note on this clone: At one end, the junction sequence differs from germline, possibly due to a read error. V is TRBV20-1 and J is TRBJ2-4, with 8 bases identical to TRBD2. The germline V gene encodes CDR1 DFQATT and CDR2 SNEGSKA (reference sequence). This CDR3 is built from 11 residues. The CDR3 DNA sequence: TGCAGTGCTTCTTCCGGGACTAGGTCAGACTTC. Translation: CSASSGTRSDF.